Listed below are T cell receptor beta chains from one sample, sequenced in a study of T cell changes during pregnancy in multiple sclerosis. The assay was immunoSEQ multiplex PCR, and TCRdb's table has in-frame clones only and misses some. The sample has 35,000 to 50,000 clones, around nine tenths seen once. Sequencing used CD4+ T cells from peripheral blood mononuclear cells, obtained in the first trimester of pregnancy. All receptors derive from a female donor with multiple sclerosis, enrolled in a pregnancy study. Each CDR3 is given with its conserved first and last residue. A D gene is named only where the DNA matches it firmly. Size values are once, few and many counts, or a class for expanded clones, and some rows have none.

D gene	J gene	clone size	V gene	CDR3 DNA	CDR3 protein
.	TRBJ2-7	.	TRBV21-1	TGTGCCAGCAGAACGGCGGGCATAGCGGAACACTACGAGCAGTACTTC	CASRTAGIAEHYEQYF
TRBD1	TRBJ2-7	few	TRBV15	TGTGCCACCAGCAGAGATTTCCGGGACAGTCGCTACGAGCAGTACTTC	CATSRDFRDSRYEQYF
TRBD1	TRBJ1-6	.	TRBV6-4	TGTGCCAGCATCCCCGGGACAGGGAACAGACCGAGCTCCTATAATTCACCCCTCCACTTT	CASIPGTGNRPSSYNSPLHF
.	TRBJ2-5	.	TRBV7-6	TGTGCCAGCAGCTTCCAGTCGGAGACCCAGTACTTC	CASSFQSETQYF
TRBD1	TRBJ1-5	.	TRBV19	TGTGCCAGTAGTAGACAGGGGGCTTTCTATCAGCCCCAGCATTTT	CASSRQGAFYQPQHF
.	TRBJ1-1	.	TRBV5-1	TGCGCCAGCAGGGGAGGGGGGAACACTGAAGCTTTCTTT	CASRGGGNTEAFF
TRBD2	TRBJ2-5	.	TRBV27	TGTGCCAGCAGTCCCCGGACTAGTTCGGGAGAGACCCAGTACTTC	CASSPRTSSGETQYF
TRBD1	TRBJ1-2	.	TRBV7-2	TGTGCCAGCAGCTCCGGATCACAGGGACAGAATGGCTACACCTTC	CASSSGSQGQNGYTF
TRBD2	TRBJ2-1	.	TRBV9	TGTGCCAGCAGCGTAGTGGCGGGAGTCAATGAGCAGTTCTTC	CASSVVAGVNEQFF
.	TRBJ1-5	.	TRBV19	TGTGCCAGTAGCATTACAGGCTCTTATAGCAATCAGCCCCAGCATTTT	CASSITGSYSNQPQHF
TRBD1	TRBJ1-1	.	TRBV9	TGTGCCAGCAGCCCCCGGACAGGGTCTGAAGCTTTCTTT	CASSPRTGSEAFF
TRBD2	TRBJ2-5	.	TRBV19	TGTGCCAGTAACTTAGCGGGAGGCCCAACGGAGACCCAGTACTTC	CASNLAGGPTETQYF
.	TRBJ1-3	.	TRBV19	TGTGCCAGTACGGGAGTACAATCCGGAAACACCATATATTTT	CASTGVQSGNTIYF
TRBD2	TRBJ2-3	.	TRBV28	TGTGCCAGCAGTTTGTTCGGACTAGCGGGAGTGGTAGATACGCAGTATTTT	CASSLFGLAGVVDTQYF
TRBD1	TRBJ2-1	.	TRBV5-1	TGCGCCAGCAGCTCCCAGACAGGGGGCTTCAATGAGCAGTTCTTC	CASSSQTGGFNEQFF
.	TRBJ2-7	.	TRBV7-9	TGTGCCAGCAGCCTGTTAGACGAGCAGTACTTC	CASSLLDEQYF
.	TRBJ2-7	.	TRBV11-1	TGTGCCAGCAGCCACCCGGGAGACCAGCCCGAGGGCGAGCAGTACTTC	CASSHPGDQPEGEQYF
.	TRBJ1-2	.	TRBV19	TGTGCCAGTAGTATTGACAGGTCGTATGGCTACACCTTC	CASSIDRSYGYTF
TRBD2	TRBJ2-4	once	TRBV25-1	TGTGCCAGCAGTGGGACTAGCGGGAACATTCAGTACTTC	CASSGTSGNIQYF
.	TRBJ2-6	.	TRBV5-1	TGCGCCAGCAGCTTGGGGTATGGACAGCCAAGCTCTGGGGCCAACGTCCTGACTTTC	CASSLGYGQPSSGANVLTF
.	TRBJ2-7	.	TRBV7-2	TGTGCCAGCAACCGCGGGGCAGTCTACGAGCAGTACTTC	CASNRGAVYEQYF
.	TRBJ1-4	medium-sized	TRBV9	TGTGCCAGCAGCGTAGAGGGGACAAGGGGAAAACTGTTTTTT	CASSVEGTRGKLFF
.	TRBJ2-5	.	TRBV15	TGTGCCACCAGCAGCCCCGGGGGTGAGGGAGGGACCCAGTACTTC	CATSSPGGEGGTQYF
.	TRBJ2-2	.	TRBV11-2	TGTGCCAGCAGCTTAAAACAGATGAACACCGGGGAGCTGTTTTTT	CASSLKQMNTGELFF
TRBD2	TRBJ2-1	.	TRBV6-5	TGTGCCAGCAGTCCCGGGACTAGCGGGAACGATGAGCAGTTCTTC	CASSPGTSGNDEQFF
.	TRBJ2-5	once	TRBV10-3	TGTGCCACGGCTAGGGGGTACCAAGAGACCCAGTACTTC	CATARGYQETQYF
TRBD2	TRBJ2-1	.	TRBV7-9	TGTGCCAGCAGCTTAGCGGGAGGGCCCTACAATGAGCAGTTCTTC	CASSLAGGPYNEQFF